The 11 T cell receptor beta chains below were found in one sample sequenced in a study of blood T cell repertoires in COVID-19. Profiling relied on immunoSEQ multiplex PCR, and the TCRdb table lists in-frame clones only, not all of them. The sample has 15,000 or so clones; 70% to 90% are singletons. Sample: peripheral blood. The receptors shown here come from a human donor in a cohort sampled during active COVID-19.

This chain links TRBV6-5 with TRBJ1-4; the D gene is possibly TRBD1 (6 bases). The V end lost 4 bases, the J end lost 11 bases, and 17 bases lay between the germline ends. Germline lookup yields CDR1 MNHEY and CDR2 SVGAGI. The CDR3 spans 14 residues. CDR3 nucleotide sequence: TGTGCCAGCAGTTCCGGGGACAAAAAAGGGAAACTGTTTTTT. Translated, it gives CASSSGDKKGKLFF.

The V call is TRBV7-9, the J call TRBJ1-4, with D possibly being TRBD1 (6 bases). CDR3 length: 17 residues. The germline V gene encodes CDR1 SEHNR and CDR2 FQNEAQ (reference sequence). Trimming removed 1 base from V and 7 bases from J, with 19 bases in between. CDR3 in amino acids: CASSLVHRDSRIEKLFF. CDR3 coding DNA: TGTGCCAGCAGCTTAGTCCACAGGGATTCGAGGATTGAAAAACTGTTTTTT. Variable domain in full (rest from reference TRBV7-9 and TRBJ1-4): DTGVSQNPRHKITKRGQNVTFRCDPISEHNRLYWYRQTLGQGPEFLTYFQNEAQLEKSRLLSDRFSAERPKGSFSTLEIQRTEQGDSAMYLCASSLVHRDSRIEKLFFGSGTQLSVL.

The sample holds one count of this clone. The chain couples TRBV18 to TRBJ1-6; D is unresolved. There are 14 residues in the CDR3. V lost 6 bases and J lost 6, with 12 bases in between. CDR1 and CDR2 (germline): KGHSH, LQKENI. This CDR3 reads CASSPSSSNSPLHF. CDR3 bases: TGTGCCAGCTCGCCATCTTCTAGTAATTCACCCCTCCACTTT. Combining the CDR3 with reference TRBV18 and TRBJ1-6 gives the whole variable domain NAGVMQNPRHLVRRRGQEARLRCSPMKGHSHVYWYRQLPEEGLKFMVYLQKENIIDESGMPKERFSAEFPKEGPSILRIQQVVRGDSAAYFCASSPSSSNSPLHFGNGTRLTVT.

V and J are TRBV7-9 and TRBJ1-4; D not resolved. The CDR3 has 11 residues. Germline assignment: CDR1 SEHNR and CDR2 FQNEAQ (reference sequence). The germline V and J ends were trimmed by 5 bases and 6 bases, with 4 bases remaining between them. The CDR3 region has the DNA TGTGCCAGCAGCCACTATGAAAAACTGTTTTTT. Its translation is CASSHYEKLFF.

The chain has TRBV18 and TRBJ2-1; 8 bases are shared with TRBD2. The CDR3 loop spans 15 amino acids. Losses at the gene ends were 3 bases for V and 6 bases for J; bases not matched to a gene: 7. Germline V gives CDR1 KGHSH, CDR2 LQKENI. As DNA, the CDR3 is TGTGCCAGCTCACCGGCGGGAGGAGTTTTCAATGAGCAGTTCTTC. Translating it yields CASSPAGGVFNEQFF. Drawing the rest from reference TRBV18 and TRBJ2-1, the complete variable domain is NAGVMQNPRHLVRRRGQEARLRCSPMKGHSHVYWYRQLPEEGLKFMVYLQKENIIDESGMPKERFSAEFPKEGPSILRIQQVVRGDSAAYFCASSPAGGVFNEQFFGPGTRLTVL.

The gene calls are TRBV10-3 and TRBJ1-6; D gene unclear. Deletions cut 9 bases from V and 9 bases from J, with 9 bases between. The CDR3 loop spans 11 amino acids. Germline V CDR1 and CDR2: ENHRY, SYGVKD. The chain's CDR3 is CAIRRVSPLHF. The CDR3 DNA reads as TGTGCCATTAGGAGGGTTTCACCCCTCCACTTT.

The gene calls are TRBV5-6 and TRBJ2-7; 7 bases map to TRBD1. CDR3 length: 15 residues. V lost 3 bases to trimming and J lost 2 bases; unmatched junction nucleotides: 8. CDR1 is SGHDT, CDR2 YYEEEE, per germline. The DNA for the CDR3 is TGTGCCAGCAGCTGGAGTGACAGGGCAGCCTACGAGCAGTACTTC. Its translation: CASSWSDRAAYEQYF.

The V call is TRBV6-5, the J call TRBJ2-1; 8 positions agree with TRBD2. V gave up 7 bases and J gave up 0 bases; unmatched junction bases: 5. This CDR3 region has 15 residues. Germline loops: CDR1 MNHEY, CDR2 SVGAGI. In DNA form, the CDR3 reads TGTGCCAGCAACAGCGGGGGAGACTCCTACAATGAGCAGTTCTTC. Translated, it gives CASNSGGDSYNEQFF.

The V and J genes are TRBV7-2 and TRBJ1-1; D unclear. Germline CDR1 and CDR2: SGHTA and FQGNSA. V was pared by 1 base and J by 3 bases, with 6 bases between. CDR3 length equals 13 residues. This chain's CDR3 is CASSLELYTEAFF. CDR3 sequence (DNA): TGTGCCAGCAGCTTAGAGCTGTACACTGAAGCTTTCTTT.

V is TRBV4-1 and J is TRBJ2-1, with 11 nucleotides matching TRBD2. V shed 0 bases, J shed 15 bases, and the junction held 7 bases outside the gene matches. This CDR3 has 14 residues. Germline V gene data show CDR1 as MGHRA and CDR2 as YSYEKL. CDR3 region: CASSQEEHSGRGFF. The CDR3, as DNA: TGCGCCAGCAGCCAAGAGGAGCATAGCGGGAGGGGGTTCTTC.

The CDR3 loop is CASNAGESPVEQYF. The CDR3 region has the DNA TGCGCCAGCAATGCGGGAGAGTCCCCAGTCGAGCAGTACTTC. This chain connects TRBV5-1 to TRBJ2-7, with TRBD2 matching 7 bases. The germline gives CDR1 SGHRS, CDR2 YFSETQ. After removal of 6 bases from V and 6 bases from J, the junction contained 12 bases not matched to a gene. This CDR3 spans 14 amino acids.